A selection of T cell receptor beta chains follows, all from one sample in a study of T cells in Graves' hyperthyroidism and ophthalmopathy. TCRdb redid the calling of the multiplex PCR reads with MiXCR, one entry per CDR3 protein. The sample carries 350,000 or so distinct CDR3 sequences, approximately 22% recorded once. Sequencing was performed on blood. All receptors derive from a woman aged 45-65 years with Graves' hyperthyroidism. Both conserved end residues are part of each CDR3. D genes are given only for firm matches. Some rows have no size entry. The others give once, few or many, or a class for an expanded clone.

D gene: -
V gene: TRBV5-1
J gene: TRBJ1-4
clone size: many
CDR3 protein: CASSLKYGDEKLFF

D gene: -
V gene: TRBV11-3
J gene: TRBJ2-1
clone size: many
CDR3 protein: CASSPDGSYEGPVSRNEQFF

D gene: TRBD1
V gene: TRBV2
J gene: TRBJ2-1
clone size: many
CDR3 protein: CASSGGQGQSEQFF

D gene: TRBD2
V gene: TRBV30
J gene: TRBJ2-3
clone size: -
CDR3 protein: CAWVGWSGSATQYF

D gene: -
V gene: TRBV5-1
J gene: TRBJ1-2
clone size: -
CDR3 protein: CASSLEEGRGYTF

D gene: -
V gene: TRBV11-1
J gene: TRBJ2-7
clone size: once
CDR3 protein: CASSLDIGGRSYEQYF

D gene: -
V gene: TRBV19
J gene: TRBJ1-5
clone size: -
CDR3 protein: CAKRDEVRNNQPQHF

D gene: TRBD1
V gene: TRBV28
J gene: TRBJ2-7
clone size: many
CDR3 protein: CASSHSTGGYYEQYF

D gene: -
V gene: TRBV2
J gene: TRBJ1-6
clone size: -
CDR3 protein: CASSERGRNSPLHF

D gene: -
V gene: TRBV6-1
J gene: TRBJ2-3
clone size: many
CDR3 protein: CASSDWIRQSTDTQYF

D gene: TRBD2
V gene: TRBV6-1
J gene: TRBJ2-5
clone size: many
CDR3 protein: CATRPWTSEIETQYF

D gene: -
V gene: TRBV5-1
J gene: TRBJ2-3
clone size: few
CDR3 protein: CASSLVLSYTDTQYF

D gene: -
V gene: TRBV7-8
J gene: TRBJ1-2
clone size: many
CDR3 protein: CASSLWGDIKTPYGYTF

D gene: TRBD1
V gene: TRBV20-1
J gene: TRBJ2-3
clone size: -
CDR3 protein: CSAEGQPQYF

D gene: TRBD1
V gene: TRBV29-1
J gene: TRBJ1-1
clone size: -
CDR3 protein: CSGTGTGAPATEAFF